These 14 T cell receptor beta chains were sequenced from one sample in a study of T cell repertoires in cytomegalovirus infection. From the reads, TCRdb called clonotypes with MiXCR, one entry per CDR3 protein. This table has about 740,000 distinct CDR3 sequences, less than 40% appearing once. Material for sequencing was PBMCs. Receptors were obtained from a human donor in good health (CMV status not recorded). Some clones in this sample may be carry-over from other donors' samples.

The count of this clonotype is one. The chain has TRBV28 and TRBJ2-3, with D possibly being TRBD2 (7 bases). CDR1 MDHEN and CDR2 SYDVKM come from the germline V gene. CDR3 length: 15 residues. Trimming stripped 5 bases from V and 0 bases from J, with 12 bases between. CDR3 residues: CASSRRGASTDTQYF. The CDR3 nucleotides are TGTGCCAGCAGTCGCCGGGGGGCGAGCACAGATACGCAGTATTTT.

This clonotype was counted between two and nine times. V and J are TRBV14 and TRBJ2-7; no definite D call. The CDR3 sequence is 12 residues long. CDR1 is SGHDN and CDR2 is FVKESK in the germline V gene. V lost 2 bases to trimming and J lost 2 bases, with 4 bases between them. The CDR3 nucleotides are TGTGCCAGCAGCCAACGCCCCTACGAGCAGTACTTC. This translates into CASSQRPYEQYF.

V and J are TRBV27 and TRBJ2-1; D gene ambiguous. Trimming removed 8 bases from V and 15 bases from J, with 11 bases in between. Per the germline V gene, CDR1 is MNHEY and CDR2 is SMNVEV (reference sequence). The CDR3 extends over 9 amino acids. The CDR3 DNA follows: TGTGCCAGCGGGGTAAATCGGTTCTTC. Amino acids: CASGVNRFF.

The V call is TRBV28, the J call TRBJ2-7, with 8 bases matching TRBD2. V dropped 5 bases and J dropped 0; count of bases not matched to a gene: 6. Germline V gene lookup returns CDR1 MDHEN and CDR2 SYDVKM. The CDR3 consists of 15 residues. The CDR3 reads CASSGRLALSYEQYF. For the CDR3, the DNA is TGTGCCAGCAGTGGGCGACTAGCGCTCTCCTACGAGCAGTACTTC.

The rearrangement joins TRBV7-2 to TRBJ1-3, with D unresolved. The CDR3 has 16 residues. The V gene's germline CDR1 is SGHTA and CDR2 FQGNSA. Trimming stripped 3 bases from V and 0 bases from J, with 12 bases between. CDR3 sequence reads: CASSFGNWYSGNTIYF. The CDR3, as DNA: TGTGCCAGCAGCTTCGGGAATTGGTACTCTGGAAACACCATATATTTT.

The V gene is TRBV12-3 or TRBV12-4, the J gene TRBJ1-1; 7 nucleotides agree with TRBD1. V trimming: 6 bases; J trimming: 6 bases; junction bases outside the gene matches: 7. The CDR3 runs to 13 residues. CDR3 region: CASRKLTGAEAFF. CDR3 sequence (DNA): TGTGCCAGCAGAAAACTTACAGGGGCTGAAGCTTTCTTT.

This clonotype showed up many times. This chain uses TRBV11-3 with TRBJ2-5, with D perhaps TRBD1 or TRBD2 (5 bases each). This CDR3 is built from 14 residues. Germline loops: CDR1 SGHNT, CDR2 YENEEA. V lost 4 bases and J lost 5, with 14 bases in between. The CDR3 nucleotides read TGTGCCAGCAGCTCCACAGGAGGCCCGGAGACCCAGTACTTC. Translation: CASSSTGGPETQYF.

This chain connects TRBV20-1 to TRBJ1-3, with TRBD1 matching 9 bases. Germline V gene data show CDR1 as DFQATT and CDR2 as SNEGSKA (reference sequence). The CDR3 contains 16 residues. The V segment lost 3 bases and the J segment 2 bases; nucleotides outside the gene matches: 8. The CDR3 sequence: CSASRRGTGPGNTIYF. The CDR3 region has the DNA TGCAGTGCTAGCAGACGGGGGACAGGGCCTGGAAACACCATATATTTT.

This clonotype came up a few times. V is TRBV7-9 and J is TRBJ2-2; 7 bases match TRBD1. Germline values: CDR1 SEHNR, CDR2 FQNEAQ (reference sequence). CDR3 length: 17 residues. Trimming at V came to 7 bases and at J to 5 bases, leaving 16 bases not matched to a gene. DNA of the CDR3: TGTGCCAGCACTACCAAACCGGGACAGTTAAATACCGGGGAGCTGTTTTTT. This codes for CASTTKPGQLNTGELFF.

V is TRBV4-1 and J is TRBJ1-2; maybe TRBD1 (6 bases). CDR3 size: 15 residues. CDR1 and CDR2 from the germline V gene are MGHRA and YSYEKL. The ends were cut back, 0 bases at V and 6 bases at J, with 14 bases in the middle. This CDR3 reads CASSQDLGYRDGYTF. CDR3 sequence (DNA): TGCGCCAGCAGCCAAGATCTAGGCTACAGGGATGGCTACACCTTC.

The chain carries TRBV7-3 and TRBJ2-2; D is unclear. This CDR3 contains 13 residues. The V gene's germline CDR1 is SGHTA and CDR2 FQGTGA. With 9 bases removed from V and 4 bases from J, the gap between germline ends came to 12 bases. The CDR3, as DNA: TGTGCCAGTTCATCGGTGGTCACCGGGGAGCTGTTTTTT. Residues: CASSSVVTGELFF.

This rearrangement joins TRBV7-8 to TRBJ2-3, with D possibly being TRBD2 (5 bases). Germline V gives CDR1 SGHVS, CDR2 FQNEAQ. CDR3 length equals 15 residues. Between the trimmed V and J ends, which lost 4 bases and 5 bases, there was a span of 16 bases. CDR3 loop: CASSSTRMSVDTQYF. CDR3 bases: TGTGCCAGCAGCTCTACTAGGATGTCTGTAGATACGCAGTATTTT. The whole variable domain, filled in from reference TRBV7-8 and TRBJ2-3, reads GAGVSQSPRYKVAKRGQDVALRCDPISGHVSLFWYQQALGQGPEFLTYFQNEAQLDKSGLPSDRFFAERPEGSVSTLKIQRTQQEDSAVYLCASSSTRMSVDTQYFGPGTRLTVL.

The V gene is TRBV7-6, the J gene TRBJ2-1; D unresolved. The germline V gene has CDR1 SGHVS and CDR2 FNYEAQ. Trimming took 5 bases from V and 3 from J, leaving 8 bases between them. The CDR3 contains 13 residues. The CDR3 loop reads CASSPILYNEQFF. The DNA of the CDR3 is TGTGCCAGCAGCCCCATCCTCTACAATGAGCAGTTCTTC.

The rearrangement uses TRBV7-6 and TRBJ2-1; 12 nucleotides agree with TRBD2. There are 18 residues in the CDR3. After removal of 1 base from V and 8 bases from J, the junction contained 12 bases not matched to a gene. From germline, CDR1 is SGHVS and CDR2 FNYEAQ. CDR3 DNA sequence: TGTGCCAGCAGCTTAGTGGGGTCTAGCGGGGGGGCCGGACATGAGCAGTTCTTC. This sequence encodes CASSLVGSSGGAGHEQFF.